This T cell receptor beta chain was captured in a study of cytomegalovirus exposure and HLA in healthy donors. Study as a whole: Tens of millions of unique TCRs from HLA-typed donors were held in an early release of data.

Study-level results: Donors belonging to an Asian-associated ancestry cluster reportedly showed fewer N-insertions in productive TCRs than the roughly 670-donor mean, according to what a later analysis found. Prior analysis indicated that the majority of TCR beta V segments exhibited productivity approximately 87% or approximately 30% of the time.

The junction had 6 bases not matched to a gene; V was cut back by 4 bases and J by 3 bases. The CDR3 length is 16 residues. Germline V gene data show CDR1 as SGHRS and CDR2 as YFSETQ. It was with 60 Vbeta and 13 Jbeta primers that the PCR ran. Sequencing used immunoSEQ multiplex PCR; TCRdb keeps in-frame clones, though not all of them. The profile shows more than 150,000 clones, 84% of them singletons. Worth noting for this clone: Its cognate antigen is unknown.

The receptor was derived from a boy younger than 10 in good health and CMV-seronegative. The V call is TRBV5-1, the J call TRBJ2-1; 11 bases map to TRBD1. The source material was PBMCs. The CDR3 is CASSKGQGVNYNEQFF. The CDR3 DNA is TGCGCCAGCAGCAAGGGACAGGGGGTAAACTACAATGAGCAGTTCTTC.